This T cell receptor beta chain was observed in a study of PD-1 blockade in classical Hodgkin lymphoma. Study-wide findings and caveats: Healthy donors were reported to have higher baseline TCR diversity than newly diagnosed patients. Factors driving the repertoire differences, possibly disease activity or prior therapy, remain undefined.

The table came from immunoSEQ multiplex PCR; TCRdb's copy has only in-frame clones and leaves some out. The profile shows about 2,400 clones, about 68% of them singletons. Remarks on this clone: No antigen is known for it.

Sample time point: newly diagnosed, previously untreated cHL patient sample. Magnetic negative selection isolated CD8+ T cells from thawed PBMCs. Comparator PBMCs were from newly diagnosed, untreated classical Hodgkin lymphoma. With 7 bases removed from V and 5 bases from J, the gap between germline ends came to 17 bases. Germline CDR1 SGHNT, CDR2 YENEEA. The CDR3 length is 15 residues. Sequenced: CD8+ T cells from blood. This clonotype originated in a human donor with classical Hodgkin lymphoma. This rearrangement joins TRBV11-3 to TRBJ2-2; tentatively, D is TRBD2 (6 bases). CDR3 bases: TGTGCCAGCATACGGAATAGGCGGGAAACCGGGGAGCTGTTTTTT. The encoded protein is CASIRNRRETGELFF. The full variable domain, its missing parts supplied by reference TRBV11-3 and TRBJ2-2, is EAGVVQSPRYKIIEKKQPVAFWCNPISGHNTLYWYLQNLGQGPELLIRYENEEAVDDSQLPKDRFSAERLKGVDSTLKIQPAELGDSAVYLCASIRNRRETGELFFGEGSRLTVL.